This TCR beta chain was captured by sequencing in a study of OX40 agonist ivuxolimab in advanced cancers. Turning to the study itself: Treatment received earlier with anti-PD-1, anti-PD-L1 or anti-CTLA-4 agents was allowed, and 40% had some.

V was cut by 6 bases and J by 1 base, with 16 bases left in between. The germline CDR1 and CDR2 sequences are SQVTM and ANQGSEA. The length of the CDR3 is 14 residues. Whole-study results and caveats: At 0.1 to 3.0 mg/kg, clonal expansion of CD4+ and CD8+ blood T cells had occurred by week 6.

The table came from immunoSEQ multiplex PCR; TCRdb's copy has only in-frame clones and leaves some out. The sample includes 24,000 or so clones, 60% to 80% seen only once; the top ten take 13%. Comments on this clone: As yet, its antigen is unknown.

V is TRBV29-1 and J is TRBJ2-7; possible D gene TRBD1, 6 bases. The sequenced sample was CD4+ or CD8+ T cells sorted from blood, obtained in a trial of the OX40 agonist ivuxolimab. This receptor was identified in an adult with an advanced solid tumor such as melanoma, head and neck, liver or kidney cancer. CDR3 DNA: TGCAGCGTCTCCTCCGGGACATTATCCTACGAGCAGTACTTC. It is translated as CSVSSGTLSYEQYF.